Below, 6 T cell receptor beta chains from the same sample are listed, as sequenced in a study of T cells after somatic rescue of genetic block. The assay was immunoSEQ multiplex PCR, and TCRdb's table has in-frame clones only and misses some. The repertoire holds tens of thousands of clones, with roughly 96% as singletons. Sequenced input: peripheral blood mononuclear cells (PBMCs). These receptors originate from a child younger than two.

V usage is TRBV10-2 and J usage is TRBJ2-3; weak D call: TRBD2 (5 bases). Germline V gene lookup returns CDR1 WSHSY and CDR2 SAAADI. The V gene lost 3 bases and the J gene lost 9 bases, with 13 bases spanning the gap. This CDR3 contains 13 residues. The CDR3 sequence is CASSEGGLNTQYF. CDR3 bases: TGCGCCAGCAGTGAAGGAGGACTGAACACGCAGTATTTT.

The chain has TRBV19 and TRBJ1-5; D is unresolved. The CDR3 runs to 14 residues. Trimming cost V 3 bases and J 3 bases, with 9 bases left between them. CDR1 is LNHDA, CDR2 SQIVND, per germline (reference sequence). CDR3 nucleotide sequence: TGTGCCAGTAGTATTGTCGGCAACAATCAGCCCCAGCATTTT. It codes for CASSIVGNNQPQHF. Full variable domain (missing parts from reference TRBV19 and TRBJ1-5): DGGITQSPKYLFRKEGQNVTLSCEQNLNHDAMYWYRQDPGQGLRLIYYSQIVNDFQKGDIAEGYSVSREKKESFPLTVTSAQKNPTAFYLCASSIVGNNQPQHFGDGTRLSIL.

As to this clone: This specimen includes other DNA sequences encoding the same CDR3. This sequence joins TRBV9 and TRBJ2-3; the D gene is possibly TRBD2 (5 bases). Per the germline V gene, CDR1 is SGDLS and CDR2 is YYNGEE. The CDR3 extends over 15 amino acids. Trimming took off 0 bases at V and 1 base at J, with 9 bases between the two ends. The chain's CDR3 is CASSVGLAGTDTQYF. The CDR3 coding sequence is TGTGCCAGCAGCGTAGGCCTAGCCGGCACAGATACGCAGTATTTT.

The V call is TRBV29-1, the J call TRBJ1-2; 7 positions agree with TRBD1. Unmatched junction bases numbered 2, after V lost 1 base and J lost 0 bases. The length of the CDR3 is 14 residues. Germline lookup yields CDR1 SQVTM and CDR2 ANQGSEA. CDR3: CSVEVTGANYGYTF. CDR3 bases: TGCAGCGTTGAAGTCACAGGGGCTAACTATGGCTACACCTTC.

The gene calls are TRBV10-3 and TRBJ1-3; 8 bases line up with TRBD1. This CDR3 contains 15 residues. The germline gives CDR1 ENHRY, CDR2 SYGVKD. After removal of 3 bases from V and 3 bases from J, the junction contained 4 bases not matched to a gene. The CDR3 is CAISEQGGFGNTIYF. The CDR3 bases are TGTGCCATCAGTGAACAGGGGGGATTTGGAAACACCATATATTTT.

The chain uses TRBV27 and TRBJ2-5, with 11 bases identical to TRBD1. The J call may be incorrect, as the DNA end agrees better with TRBJ2-7. This CDR3 contains 15 residues. The germline V gene encodes CDR1 MNHEY and CDR2 SMNVEV (reference sequence). CDR3 region: CASSLGTGGSYEQYF. CDR3 nucleotides: TGTGCCAGCAGTTTAGGGACAGGGGGCTCCTACGAGCAGTACTTC.